One sample yielded the 9 T cell receptor beta chains listed below, sequenced in a study of T cells in Graves' hyperthyroidism and ophthalmopathy. The source material, RNA transcripts, was used to amplify TCR beta CDR3 regions. During a first-round RT-PCR of the TCR CDR3, the HTBI primer set was used. TCRdb called the multiplex PCR reads again in MiXCR, with one record for every CDR3 protein. The data contain a few hundred thousand distinct CDR3 sequences, around 46% of them singletons. The sample taken for sequencing was peripheral blood or thyroid tissue (not recorded which). The receptors derive from a woman under 30 with Graves' hyperthyroidism.

Ten or more counts support this clonotype. The chain couples TRBV5-4 to TRBJ2-7; no definite D call. The CDR3 covers 15 residues. Germline V CDR1 and CDR2: SGHNT, YYREEE (reference sequence). The germline V and J ends were trimmed by 4 bases and 2 bases, with 16 bases remaining between them. The CDR3 here is CASSPDRGGPYEQYF. The CDR3 DNA is TGTGCCAGCAGCCCCGACCGAGGTGGCCCCTACGAGCAGTACTTC.

The chain couples TRBV12-3 or TRBV12-4 to TRBJ2-7; 9 positions agree with TRBD1. The V gene end was trimmed by 4 bases and the J gene end by 4 bases; junction bases not matched to a gene: 11. CDR3 length: 16 amino acids. The CDR3 loop reads CASSSRTGDLFYEQYF. The CDR3 DNA reads as TGTGCCAGCAGTTCGAGGACAGGGGACCTCTTTTACGAGCAGTACTTC.

The V call is TRBV21-1, the J call TRBJ1-2. TRBV21-1 is a pseudogene segment. The CDR3 contains 15 residues. The CDR3: CASSKRSSSNYGYTF. The CDR3 nucleotides are TGTGCCAGCAGCAAACGGTCAAGCTCTAACTATGGCTACACCTTC.

This clonotype was seen repeatedly, ten times or more. The genes are TRBV6-6 and TRBJ1-6; 7 nucleotides line up with TRBD1. Germline V gene lookup returns CDR1 MNHNY and CDR2 SVGAGI (reference sequence). The CDR3 extends over 14 amino acids. Trimming removed 7 bases from V and 5 bases from J; junction bases left unmatched: 5. The CDR3 sequence: CASTGDRDNSPLHF. The CDR3 nucleotides read TGTGCCAGCACCGGGGACAGAGATAATTCACCCCTCCACTTT.

The rearrangement links TRBV24-1 to TRBJ2-1, with D unresolved. Trimming shortened V by 6 bases and J by 0 bases, and 20 bases separated the two germline ends. Germline loops: CDR1 KGHDR, CDR2 SFDVKD. The CDR3 is 18 residues long. The CDR3 DNA follows: TGTGCCACCAGTTTGGGTCGGACCGTTCTAGGCTCCTACAATGAGCAGTTCTTC. This encodes CATSLGRTVLGSYNEQFF.

There are many counts of this clonotype. The rearrangement uses TRBV4-1 and TRBJ1-2; tentatively, D is TRBD1 (5 bases). This CDR3 has 15 amino acids. Germline lookup yields CDR1 MGHRA and CDR2 YSYEKL. Trimming took off 0 bases at V and 5 bases at J, with 13 bases between the two ends. CDR3 nucleotides: TGCGCCAGCAGCCAAGATCAAACAGGCTTTTATGGCTACACCTTC. Translated: CASSQDQTGFYGYTF.

This clonotype appeared a few times. The CDR3 here is CANTPGQSEPQHF. CDR3 DNA: TGTGCCAACACCCCAGGGCAGTCGGAGCCCCAGCATTTT. The J gene is TRBJ1-5, the V gene TRBV7-7, with D possibly being TRBD1 (5 bases). Trimming pared 10 bases from V and 8 bases from J, leaving 18 bases between. Germline V gene lookup returns CDR1 SSHAT and CDR2 FNYEAQ (reference sequence). The CDR3 runs 13 residues.

This clonotype has a single count. For the CDR3, the DNA is TGCAGAGAGGGGCCGGAGCGGAACCAGTACTTC. Amino acid sequence: CREGPERNQYF. The chain has TRBV20-1 and TRBJ2-5; D is possibly TRBD1 or TRBD2 (5 bases each). Germline V gene lookup returns CDR1 DFQATT and CDR2 SNEGSKA (reference sequence). The CDR3 has 11 residues.

This clonotype turned up a few times. J is TRBJ1-1 and V is TRBV5-4; a weak D match, TRBD1 (6 bases). The CDR3 totals 15 residues. Germline V CDR1 and CDR2: SGHNT, YYREEE (reference sequence). Trimming removed 3 bases from V and 4 bases from J, with 16 bases in between. The CDR3 DNA reads TGTGCCAGCAGCTCCCCGCAGGGGTTCGTCACTGAAGCTTTCTTT. Protein sequence: CASSSPQGFVTEAFF.